These 29 T cell receptor beta chains originate from one sample sequenced in a study of molecular identifiers for immune sequencing clone quantification. TCRdb reprocessed the PCR reads with MiXCR, giving one entry per CDR3 protein. The sample yields 65,000 to 70,000 distinct CDR3 sequences, about a sixth seen once. The sample consisted of naive CD8+ T cells from blood, with Jurkat cell RNA spiked in. Subset defined: FACS-sorted CD8+CD4-CCR7+CD45RA+ naive T cells. The source is a human donor in good health. Some libraries in this study had Jurkat cell RNA spiked in.

The table lists this clonotype with many counts. The genes are TRBV2 and TRBJ2-2; D gene uncertain. The germline V and J ends were trimmed by 7 bases and 1 base, with 4 bases remaining between them. In germline, CDR1 is SNHLY, CDR2 FYNNEI. CDR3 size: 12 residues. The CDR3 spells CASIKNTGELFF. The DNA of the CDR3 is TGTGCCAGCATTAAGAACACCGGGGAGCTGTTTTTT.

The chain couples TRBV19 to TRBJ2-7; TRBD2 aligns across 9 bases. The junction had 9 bases not matched to a gene; V was cut back by 10 bases and J by 2 bases. The CDR3 runs to 14 residues. CDR1 and CDR2 from the germline V gene are LNHDA and SQIVND (reference sequence). CDR3 protein: CATQGIAGAYEQYF. CDR3 DNA: TGTGCCACCCAGGGCATAGCGGGAGCCTACGAGCAGTACTTC.

Regarding this clonotype: With a much larger clone just one base away, this may be a read error. The conserved closing phenylalanine or tryptophan is absent in this CDR3, likely reflecting a read error. V and J are TRBV27 and TRBJ2-3, with 7 bases fitting TRBD1. Germline CDR1 reads MNHEY; CDR2 reads SMNVEV (reference sequence). V lost 2 bases and J lost 2; bases outside the gene matches: 13. CDR3 length equals 18 residues. The CDR3 is CASSLPLDRQGPTDTQYL. In nucleotides, the CDR3 is TGTGCCAGCAGTTTACCATTAGATCGACAGGGCCCCACAGATACGCAGTATCTT.

There are many counts of this clonotype. This chain uses TRBV7-6 with TRBJ2-2; TRBD2 matches 9 bases. The V gene end was trimmed by 5 bases and the J gene end by 9 bases; junction bases not matched to a gene: 16. The length of the CDR3 is 17 residues. Germline V gene lookup returns CDR1 SGHVS and CDR2 FNYEAQ. The CDR3 protein is CASSNARSGREGRELFF. The CDR3 nucleotides are TGTGCCAGCAGCAACGCCCGTAGCGGGAGAGAGGGCAGGGAGCTGTTTTTT.

Ten or more counts support this clonotype. The gene calls are TRBV20-1 and TRBJ2-2; 14 bases fit TRBD2. Germline-derived CDR1 and CDR2 are DFQATT and SNEGSKA (reference sequence). Trimming removed 5 bases from V and 2 bases from J; junction bases left unmatched: 7. The CDR3 runs 17 residues. DNA of the CDR3: TGCAGTGCTGAACAGGGGACTAGCGGGGGAAACACCGGGGAGCTGTTTTTT. Its translation is CSAEQGTSGGNTGELFF.

As concerns this clonotype: A much bigger clone sits one base away, suggesting this may be a read error. The V and J genes are TRBV4-3 and TRBJ2-7, with a weak D call TRBD2 (5 bases). This CDR3 spans 16 amino acids. Trimming removed 4 bases from V and 5 bases from J, with 21 bases in between. The V gene's germline CDR1 is LGHNA and CDR2 YSLEER. DNA for the CDR3: TGCGCCAGCAGCCCCTCCGAAGCGGAGCTAACCCACGAGCAGTACTTC. Residues: CASSPSEAELTHEQYF.

The table lists this clonotype with many counts. This chain links TRBV27 with TRBJ2-3; unclear D gene. Germline V gives CDR1 MNHEY, CDR2 SMNVEV (reference sequence). This CDR3 is 17 amino acids long. V was pared by 4 bases and J by 3 bases, with 20 bases between. For the CDR3, the DNA is TGTGCCAGCAGTTACTCTATATTTGGCGCAGTAACAGATACGCAGTATTTT. This gives the protein CASSYSIFGAVTDTQYF.

This clonotype was counted many times. V usage is TRBV20-1 and J usage is TRBJ2-1; tentatively, D is TRBD2 (5 bases). Trimming cost V 0 bases and J 9 bases, with 15 bases left between them. The CDR3 loop spans 14 amino acids. The germline V gene has CDR1 DFQATT and CDR2 SNEGSKA (reference sequence). The CDR3 loop is CSARDSVLVGEQFF. CDR3 in DNA: TGCAGTGCTAGAGATAGTGTACTAGTGGGTGAGCAGTTCTTC.

This clonotype was observed at least ten times. This CDR3 reads CASSLASAHYEQYF. CDR3 sequence (DNA): TGTGCCAGCAGCTTGGCCAGCGCTCACTACGAGCAGTACTTC. The chain is built from TRBV5-6 and TRBJ2-7; D ambiguous. The CDR3 extends over 14 amino acids. The V and J ends lost 0 bases and 3 bases respectively, with 10 bases between them. Germline V gene sequence: CDR1 SGHDT, CDR2 YYEEEE. The complete variable domain, with remaining parts taken from reference TRBV5-6 and TRBJ2-7, reads DAGVTQSPTHLIKTRGQQVTLRCSPKSGHDTVSWYQQALGQGPQFIFQYYEEEERQRGNFPDRFSGHQFPNYSSELNVNALLLGDSALYLCASSLASAHYEQYFGPGTRLTVT.

Notes on this clonotype: This may arise from a read error, as a much more abundant clone is one base away. The conserved closing phenylalanine or tryptophan is absent in this CDR3, likely reflecting a read error. The V and J genes are TRBV6-6 and TRBJ1-1; possibly TRBD1 for D (5 bases). V lost 7 bases to trimming and J lost 2 bases, with 11 bases between them. CDR1 and CDR2 (germline): MNHNY, SVGAGI (reference sequence). The CDR3 extends over 13 amino acids. CDR3 region: CASIGVGNTEAFC. DNA of the CDR3: TGTGCCAGCATAGGGGTAGGAAACACTGAAGCTTTCTGT.

Only a few counts were recorded for this clonotype. The chain recombines TRBV2 with TRBJ2-1; possibly TRBD1 for D (6 bases). Trimming pared 6 bases from V and 4 bases from J, leaving 13 bases between. The CDR3 is 14 amino acids. CDR1 SNHLY and CDR2 FYNNEI come from the germline V gene. CDR3 DNA: TGTGCCAGCAGCCGGACAGCCCAATACAATGAGCAGTTCTTC. Translating gives CASSRTAQYNEQFF.

This clonotype appeared many times. The J gene is TRBJ2-3, the V gene TRBV10-2; D remains ambiguous. This CDR3 comprises 13 residues. The germline V and J ends were trimmed by 11 bases and 5 bases, with 17 bases remaining between them. Per the germline V gene, CDR1 is WSHSY and CDR2 is SAAADI. The CDR3: CAHRGLRLDTQYF. The CDR3 DNA is TGCGCCCACCGTGGGCTCCGTCTAGATACGCAGTATTTT.

The DNA of the CDR3 is TGTGCCACCAGAGGGACAGCTAACTATGGCTACACCTTC. Translating it yields CATRGTANYGYTF. The rearrangement joins TRBV24-1 to TRBJ1-2; the match to TRBD1 covers 7 bases. V lost 7 bases to trimming and J lost 0 bases; unmatched junction nucleotides: 1. The germline V gene has CDR1 KGHDR and CDR2 SFDVKD. This CDR3 spans 13 amino acids.

V is TRBV12-3 or TRBV12-4 and J is TRBJ1-5; D not resolved. The ends were cut back, 5 bases at V and 2 bases at J, with 19 bases in the middle. The length of the CDR3 is 17 residues. Written as DNA, the CDR3 is TGTGCCAGCAGTCCCTCGTACGCCCGTCTCGGCAATCAGCCCCAGCATTTT. This codes for CASSPSYARLGNQPQHF.

This clonotype was detected ten times or more. This chain links TRBV7-2 with TRBJ2-7; no clear D. The CDR3 sequence is 13 residues long. V lost 2 bases to trimming and J lost 6 bases, with 11 bases between them. Germline V CDR1 and CDR2: SGHTA, FQGNSA. DNA for the CDR3: TGTGCCAGCAGCTTATTGGTGGGCGGCGAGCAGTACTTC. The encoded protein is CASSLLVGGEQYF.

This clonotype was detected many times. This chain links TRBV4-2 with TRBJ2-2, with D possibly TRBD2 on 7 matching bases. CDR3 length equals 17 residues. Germline V gene sequence: CDR1 LGHNA, CDR2 YNFKEQ. The V gene lost 0 bases and the J gene lost 4 bases, with 15 bases spanning the gap. CDR3 region: CASSQDRGRAATGELFF. Written as DNA, the CDR3 is TGTGCCAGCAGCCAAGATAGGGGGAGGGCCGCCACCGGGGAGCTGTTTTTT.

This clonotype was detected many times. The chain has TRBV10-3 and TRBJ2-6; perhaps TRBD1 as D (5 bases). The germline V gene encodes CDR1 ENHRY and CDR2 SYGVKD. The CDR3 is 15 residues long. V was clipped by 3 bases and J by 1 base, with 7 bases between them. CDR3 DNA sequence: TGTGCCATCAGTGACCCAGGGTCTGGGGCCAACGTCCTGACTTTC. Amino acids: CAISDPGSGANVLTF.

The sample holds a few counts of this clonotype. The junction and the germline gene differ at one end; a read error may be behind it. The chain is built from TRBV4-1 and TRBJ1-2, with 9 bases aligning to TRBD1. Germline CDR1 MGHRA, CDR2 YSYEKL. There are 14 residues in the CDR3. CDR3 sequence: CASSQSGQGPGYAF. The CDR3 region has the DNA TGCGCCAGCAGCCAATCGGGACAGGGTCCCGGCTACGCCTTC.

This clonotype was detected ten times or more. The J gene is TRBJ2-3, the V gene TRBV20-1; D is possibly TRBD1 or TRBD2 (6 bases each). From germline, CDR1 is DFQATT and CDR2 SNEGSKA (reference sequence). V lost 0 bases, J lost 4 bases, and 14 bases lay in between. The length of the CDR3 is 15 residues. The DNA for the CDR3 is TGCAGTGCTAGAGATGTAGCGGAGGGGGCAGATACGCAGTATTTT. This gives the protein CSARDVAEGADTQYF.

Notes on this clonotype: This sequence may be a read error, since a much larger clone differs from it by one base. The V gene is TRBV7-2, the J gene TRBJ2-1, with D possibly TRBD2 on 5 matching bases. CDR3 length: 14 amino acids. From germline, CDR1 is SGHTA and CDR2 FQGNSA. CDR3 sequence (DNA): TGTGTCAGCAGCTTATATCTTCGGGGCAATGAGCAGTTCTTC. This sequence encodes CVSSLYLRGNEQFF.

In its sample, this clonotype was seen once. The germline gene is not matched at one end of the junction; a read error may be the cause. The chain recombines TRBV24-1 with TRBJ2-1; 12 positions agree with TRBD2. This CDR3 region has 16 residues. Germline CDR1 and CDR2: KGHDR and SFDVKD. CDR3: CATSGSLAGGINGQFF. Here the CDR3 DNA reads TGTGCCACTAGTGGCAGCCTAGCGGGAGGGATCAATGGGCAGTTCTTC.

This clonotype was picked up many times. CDR3 region: CATSSGLRRVTDTQYF. CDR3 coding DNA: TGTGCCACCAGCTCGGGACTCCGCCGGGTCACAGATACGCAGTATTTT. The chain recombines TRBV24-1 with TRBJ2-3; the D gene is possibly TRBD2 (6 bases). Trimming removed 7 bases from V and 2 bases from J, with 18 bases in between. Germline V gene lookup returns CDR1 KGHDR and CDR2 SFDVKD. The CDR3 spans 16 residues.

This clonotype was counted at least ten times. This chain links TRBV4-1 with TRBJ2-2; 9 bases agree with TRBD2. The CDR3 is made up of 16 amino acids. Germline trimming cut 0 bases from V and 4 bases from J; bases unmatched to any gene: 3. CDR1 is MGHRA, CDR2 YSYEKL, per germline. The CDR3 nucleotides read TGCGCCAGCAGCCAAGAGTTAGCGGGAGCCACCGGGGAGCTGTTTTTT. This translates into CASSQELAGATGELFF.

Many counts were recorded for this clonotype. The chain uses TRBV6-2 or TRBV6-3 and TRBJ2-2, with a weak D call TRBD2 (6 bases). CDR1 is MNHEY, CDR2 SVGEGT, per germline. Trimming stripped 5 bases from V and 3 bases from J, with 13 bases between. There are 15 residues in the CDR3. The CDR3 DNA is TGTGCCAGCAGTCTTCCGGGAGTGTACACCGGGGAGCTGTTTTTT. Translated: CASSLPGVYTGELFF.

The sample holds many counts of this clonotype. This chain links TRBV6-4 with TRBJ2-1; 13 bases are a match to TRBD2. The CDR3 runs 15 residues. Trimming removed 6 bases from V and 9 bases from J; junction bases left unmatched: 8. The germline V gene encodes CDR1 MRHNA and CDR2 SNTAGT. The CDR3 sequence: CASRPGLAGTGEQFF. The DNA of the CDR3 is TGTGCCAGCAGACCGGGACTAGCGGGGACGGGTGAGCAGTTCTTC.

This chain's CDR3 is CASSPASSYEQYF. CDR3 in DNA: TGTGCCAGCAGCCCCGCTAGCAGCTACGAGCAGTACTTC. The chain carries TRBV9 and TRBJ2-7; TRBD2 might be the D (5 bases). Trimming pared 4 bases from V and 3 bases from J, leaving 11 bases between. This CDR3 has 13 amino acids. Germline CDR1 SGDLS, CDR2 YYNGEE.

The sample holds many counts of this clonotype. The rearrangement joins TRBV30 to TRBJ1-5, with 9 nucleotides matching TRBD1. V lost 4 bases to trimming and J lost 1 base; unmatched junction nucleotides: 8. The length of the CDR3 is 16 residues. CDR1 and CDR2 (germline): GTSNPN, SVGIG (reference sequence). As DNA, the CDR3 is TGTGCCTGGACCACCGGGACAGGGATAAGCAATCAGCCCCAGCATTTT. It encodes CAWTTGTGISNQPQHF.

Worth noting for this clonotype: Likely a read error: the CDR3 ends without its conserved phenylalanine or tryptophan. The chain recombines TRBV9 with TRBJ1-4; TRBD1 aligns across 7 bases. Germline V gene data show CDR1 as SGDLS and CDR2 as YYNGEE. V shed 4 bases and J 4 bases; nucleotides not matched to a gene: 4. The CDR3 contains 14 residues. The CDR3 is CASSPQGVNEKLFS. The CDR3 coding sequence is TGTGCCAGCAGCCCGCAGGGGGTTAATGAAAAACTGTTTTCT.

This clonotype was observed many times. The chain carries TRBV5-1 and TRBJ2-7; D is perhaps TRBD2 (5 bases). The V end lost 0 bases, the J end lost 0 bases, and 19 bases lay between the germline ends. This CDR3 is 18 amino acids long. The germline V gene encodes CDR1 SGHRS and CDR2 YFSETQ. The CDR3 DNA reads TGCGCCAGCAGCTTGGCCCCTTCGGTGGAGGAAATCTCCTACGAGCAGTACTTC. Translating gives CASSLAPSVEEISYEQYF.